Listed below are T cell receptor beta chains from one sample, sequenced in a study of OX40 agonist ivuxolimab in advanced cancers. Method: immunoSEQ multiplex PCR; TCRdb's copy keeps in-frame clones and lacks some. The sample yields approximately 70,000 clones, around 85% seen once. The source was CD4+ or CD8+ T cells sorted from blood, collected in a trial of the OX40 agonist ivuxolimab. Every receptor here comes from an adult with an advanced solid tumor such as melanoma, head and neck, liver or kidney cancer. The CDR3 runs from the conserved cysteine through the conserved F or W.

V,CDR3
TRBV11-3,CASSLIVLALRDTQYF
TRBV21-1,CASSKEAGETNYGYTF
TRBV21-1,CASSKGRRYNQPQHF
TRBV18,CASSRRQGNTGELFF
TRBV6-5,CASSLAGGSSYNEQFF
TRBV7-8,CASSLAKTGAEQYF
TRBV4-3,CASSQDLAGGYNEQFF
TRBV4-1,CASSQVQTGLSPLHF
TRBV5-1,CASSAGQGVYGYTF
TRBV30,CAWNLGQGWSNDYGYTF
TRBV5-1,CASSPGQKGETQYF
TRBV2,CASSPGGRETQYF
TRBV18,CASSPPTGDWRANVLTF
TRBV10-3,CAISDRASYEQYF
TRBV5-1,CASSLAVPNYGYTF
TRBV9,CASSRDSSNQPQHF
TRBV7-2,CASSLVGWTGTPATEAFF
TRBV4-3,CASSRGSRDSGANVLTF
TRBV2,CASRLAGANADTQYF
TRBV5-4,CASSPILPDSEQYF
TRBV15,CATSRDETTWPQHF
TRBV19,CASSPRDRESQYF
TRBV6-6,CASSSTGGSYEQYF
TRBV7-2,CASSGTGSNSPLHF
TRBV7-9,CASSLNRGSSYEQYF
TRBV9,CASSVVLGGLTDTQYF
TRBV5-1,CASSLGQGVANTEAFF
TRBV7-6,CASSPQDTSSGNTIYF
TRBV5-4,CASSPDPGDLRHEQYF
TRBV4-1,CASSPRDNYLYGYTF
TRBV5-1,CASSLPRGGDEKLFF
TRBV14,CASSQDSRGGQETQYF
TRBV10-3,CAISQSGLNTEAFF
TRBV14,CASSPRTGNSPLHF
TRBV13,CATPHRGGEGTEAFF
TRBV10-3,CAISEPGGNTEAFF